These 10 T cell receptor beta chains came from one sample sequenced in a study of blood T cell repertoires in COVID-19. TCRdb's table, derived via immunoSEQ multiplex PCR, lists solely in-frame clones and lacks some. The sample holds about 160,000 clones; more than 75% are singletons and the top ten take roughly a sixth. The sequencing input was peripheral blood. The receptor source for this set is a man aged 55 to 70 with active or convalescent COVID-19.

The rearrangement links TRBV6-5 to TRBJ2-7, with 10 bases fitting TRBD1. The junction had 5 bases not matched to a gene; V was cut back by 7 bases and J by 2 bases. Germline values: CDR1 MNHEY, CDR2 SVGAGI. There are 14 residues in the CDR3. For the CDR3, the DNA is TGTGCCAGCAATCCTGGGACAGGGGCCTACGAGCAGTACTTC. Its translation: CASNPGTGAYEQYF.

This chain links TRBV29-1 with TRBJ2-1; TRBD1 agrees at 8 bases. This CDR3 spans 14 amino acids. Germline V CDR1 and CDR2: SQVTM, ANQGSEA. After removal of 6 bases from V and 3 bases from J, the junction contained 7 bases not matched to a gene. This chain's CDR3 is CSVVRQGLYNEQFF. For the CDR3, the DNA is TGCAGCGTAGTAAGACAGGGGCTCTACAATGAGCAGTTCTTC.

This clone was seen only once. CDR3 amino acids: CASRQEQGVNTEAFF. For the CDR3, the DNA is TGTGCCAGCAGACAAGAACAGGGAGTCAACACTGAAGCTTTCTTT. V gene TRBV6-6 combines with J gene TRBJ1-1, with D perhaps matching TRBD1 (6 bases). Germline CDR1 is MNHNY and CDR2 is SVGAGI (reference sequence). Trimming left V 6 bases short and J 2 bases short, with 16 bases between. This CDR3 comprises 15 residues.

The V and J genes are TRBV18 and TRBJ1-1; 7 nucleotides match TRBD1. With 2 bases clipped from V and 4 bases from J, the junction kept 16 bases outside the gene matches. This CDR3 is built from 18 residues. Looked up from germline, CDR1 is KGHSH and CDR2 is LQKENI. The CDR3 reads CASSPVEGQATPGTEAFF. CDR3 sequence (DNA): TGTGCCAGCTCACCAGTTGAAGGACAGGCCACCCCGGGCACTGAAGCTTTCTTT.

The rearrangement joins TRBV19 to TRBJ1-4; TRBD1 is a possible D gene (5 bases). The CDR3 loop spans 15 amino acids. Germline-derived CDR1 and CDR2 are LNHDA and SQIVND (reference sequence). Deletions cut 5 bases from V and 5 bases from J, with 15 bases between. The CDR3 region has the DNA TGTGCCAGTAGTCCAGTAAAGACAGCAAATGAAAAACTGTTTTTT. Its protein is CASSPVKTANEKLFF.

The chain employs TRBV10-3 and TRBJ1-5, with no clear D. Deletions cut 6 bases from V and 7 bases from J, with 13 bases between. CDR1 is ENHRY and CDR2 is SYGVKD in the germline V gene. The CDR3 runs 13 residues. CDR3 amino acids: CAISLDQTQPQHF. For the CDR3, the DNA is TGTGCCATCAGCCTAGATCAGACCCAGCCCCAGCATTTT.

This clone has a single count. V is TRBV28 and J is TRBJ2-7; 10 bases fit TRBD1. Germline V gene lookup returns CDR1 MDHEN and CDR2 SYDVKM. Trimming at V came to 5 bases and at J to 7 bases, leaving 11 bases not matched to a gene. This CDR3 contains 15 residues. CDR3 amino acids: CASSRRQGASGEQYF. The DNA of the CDR3 is TGTGCCAGCAGTAGAAGACAGGGGGCAAGTGGTGAGCAGTACTTC. The variable domain in full, with the rest retrieved from reference TRBV28 and TRBJ2-7, is DVKVTQSSRYLVKRTGEKVFLECVQDMDHENMFWYRQDPGLGLRLIYFSYDVKMKEKGDIPEGYSVSREKKERFSLILESASTNQTSMYLCASSRRQGASGEQYFGPGTRLTVT.

The CDR3 sequence is CATSRGPPVDTEAFF. The DNA of the CDR3 is TGTGCCACCAGCAGAGGGCCCCCAGTGGACACTGAAGCTTTCTTT. J is TRBJ1-1 and V is TRBV15; no clear D. V was clipped by 1 base and J by 3 bases, with 12 bases between them. Germline V CDR1 and CDR2: LNHNV, YYDKDF (reference sequence). CDR3 length: 15 amino acids.

Comment on this clone: Within the sample, other DNA sequences also encode this same CDR3. The chain joins TRBV6-5 to TRBJ1-2, with D perhaps matching TRBD1 (6 bases). Trimming took off 6 bases at V and 0 bases at J, with 14 bases between the two ends. This CDR3 spans 15 amino acids. The germline V gene encodes CDR1 MNHEY and CDR2 SVGAGI. The CDR3 DNA follows: TGTGCCAGCAGCCCCGACAGGCGCGCTAACTATGGCTACACCTTC. It specifies CASSPDRRANYGYTF.

The gene calls are TRBV10-3 and TRBJ1-4; D not certain. Trimming took 10 bases from V and 0 from J, leaving 15 bases between them. The CDR3 is 15 amino acids. Looked up from germline, CDR1 is ENHRY and CDR2 is SYGVKD. The chain's CDR3 is CATKAEGSTNEKLFF. CDR3 sequence (DNA): TGTGCCACCAAAGCGGAGGGCTCAACTAATGAAAAACTGTTTTTT.